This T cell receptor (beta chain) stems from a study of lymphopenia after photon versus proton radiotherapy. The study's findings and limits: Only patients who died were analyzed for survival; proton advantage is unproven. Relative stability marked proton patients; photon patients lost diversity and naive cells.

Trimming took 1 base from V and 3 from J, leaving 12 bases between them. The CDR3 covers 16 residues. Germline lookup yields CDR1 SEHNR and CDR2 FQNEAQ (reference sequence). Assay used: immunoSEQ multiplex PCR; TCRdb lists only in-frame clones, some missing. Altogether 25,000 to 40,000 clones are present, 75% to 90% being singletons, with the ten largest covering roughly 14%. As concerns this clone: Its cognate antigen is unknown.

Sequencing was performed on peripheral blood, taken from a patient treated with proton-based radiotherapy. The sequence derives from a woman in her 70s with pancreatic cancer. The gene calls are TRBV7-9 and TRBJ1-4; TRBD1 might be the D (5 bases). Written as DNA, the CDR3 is TGTGCCAGCAGCTTAGAACAGGCCGAAGCTAATGAAAAACTGTTTTTT. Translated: CASSLEQAEANEKLFF.